A selection of T cell receptor beta chains follows, all from one sample in a study of blood T cell repertoires in COVID-19. Assay: immunoSEQ multiplex PCR; the TCRdb copy retains only in-frame clones and omits some. The sample yields fewer than 200,000 clones, less than 85% seen once. The sample was PBMCs or T cells enriched from blood (not recorded which). These receptors originate from a woman aged 50 to 65 who had recovered from COVID-19. Both conserved end residues are part of each CDR3. D genes are given only for firm matches. Expanded clones are given a class, and other clones once, few, many or no size at all.

abundance	d_gene	v_gene	j_gene	CDR3nt	CDR3aa
NA	NA	TRBV3-1/TRBV3-2	TRBJ2-6	TGTGCCAGCAGCCCCGCGGGGTTTTCAGGGGCCAACGTCCTGACTTTC	CASSPAGFSGANVLTF
NA	NA	TRBV12-3/TRBV12-4	TRBJ2-2	TGTGCCAGCGGGCAATTTGGGGAGCTGTTTTTT	CASGQFGELFF
NA	TRBD2	TRBV2	TRBJ2-3	TGTGCCAGCAGCAGGACTAGCGGGGGGGCTGGGGATACGCAGTATTTT	CASSRTSGGAGDTQYF
NA	NA	TRBV6-4	TRBJ1-6	TGTGCCAGCAGTAGCAGGGTGAATGGATCACCCCTCCACTTT	CASSSRVNGSPLHF
NA	NA	TRBV30	TRBJ1-1	TGTGCCTGGAGTGTACAGCAAGGGGGCACTGAAGCTTTCTTT	CAWSVQQGGTEAFF
NA	TRBD1	TRBV5-1	TRBJ2-3	TGCGCCAGCCTCCGGGACAGGGGGCAAGATACGCAGTATTTT	CASLRDRGQDTQYF
once	NA	TRBV5-1	TRBJ1-1	TGCGCCAGCAGCTGGCGGGAGAGGACATCTGAAGCTTTCTTT	CASSWRERTSEAFF
once	TRBD1	TRBV6-5	TRBJ1-5	TGTGCCAGCAGGGGGACAGGGGATTCCAGTCAGCCCCAGCATTTT	CASRGTGDSSQPQHF
NA	NA	TRBV7-9	TRBJ2-5	TGTGCCAGCAGCCTGACTAGGGGAGAGACCCAGTACTTC	CASSLTRGETQYF
NA	NA	TRBV11-3	TRBJ2-2	TGTGCCAGCAGCTTAGATCCGGCAGGGCTCCCCGGGGAGCTGTTTTTT	CASSLDPAGLPGELFF
NA	NA	TRBV4-3	TRBJ2-3	TGCGCCAGCAGCCAAGGACAGGTGAAGGCAGATACGCAGTATTTT	CASSQGQVKADTQYF
NA	NA	TRBV11-3	TRBJ1-4	TGTGCCAATAACGGAGGTTCGGGTGAGGGTGATGAAAAACTGTTTTTT	CANNGGSGEGDEKLFF
NA	TRBD2	TRBV2	TRBJ2-1	TGTGCCAGCTGGGGAGGGCGCGGTAATGAGCAGTTCTTC	CASWGGRGNEQFF
NA	TRBD2	TRBV5-1	TRBJ2-5	TGCGCCAGCAGAAACCATGTCACTAGCGGGGGGCTTACGACCCAGTACTTC	CASRNHVTSGGLTTQYF
NA	TRBD2	TRBV19	TRBJ2-3	TGTGCCAGTAGTCTCGGGACTATTACAGATACGCAGTATTTT	CASSLGTITDTQYF
few	TRBD2	TRBV3-1/TRBV3-2	TRBJ2-5	TGTGCCAGCAGCCAAGGGGTTCAGCGGGGGGCCTCGGAGACCCAGTACTTC	CASSQGVQRGASETQYF
NA	NA	TRBV5-4	TRBJ2-3	TGTGCCAGCAGCTTGGCCGAGTACACAGATACGCAGTATTTT	CASSLAEYTDTQYF
NA	TRBD1	TRBV27	TRBJ1-6	TGTGCCAGCAGTTTACTCCGGGACAGGATTGATTCACCCCTCCACTTT	CASSLLRDRIDSPLHF
once	TRBD1	TRBV5-4	TRBJ1-2	TGTGCCAGCACCGGCGGACAGGGTTATGGCTACACCTTC	CASTGGQGYGYTF
NA	NA	TRBV28	TRBJ1-3	TGTGCCAGCAGGTCTGACAGCCTCTCTGGAAACACCATATATTTT	CASRSDSLSGNTIYF
NA	TRBD1	TRBV4-3	TRBJ1-1	TGCGCCAGCAGCCGTGAGGGACAGACGAACACTGAAGCTTTCTTT	CASSREGQTNTEAFF
NA	TRBD1	TRBV2	TRBJ2-2	TGTGCCAGCAGGAGGGACAGGGGGACTTCCCGGGAGCTGTTTTTT	CASRRDRGTSRELFF
NA	NA	TRBV5-1	TRBJ2-3	TGCGCCAGCAGCATAACAGGCACAGATACGCAGTATTTT	CASSITGTDTQYF
NA	NA	TRBV30	TRBJ2-6	TGTGCCTGGAGACGGGGGAGAACTCGCACTGGGGCCAACGTCCTGACTTTC	CAWRRGRTRTGANVLTF
few	TRBD2	TRBV5-1	TRBJ2-3	TGCGCCAGCTCGACTAGCGGGAGAACAGATACGCAGTATTTT	CASSTSGRTDTQYF
NA	NA	TRBV18	TRBJ1-1	TGTGCCAGCTCACCAGGGGCGGGAGGGAACACTGAAGCTTTCTTT	CASSPGAGGNTEAFF
NA	TRBD1	TRBV19	TRBJ2-1	TGTGCCAGTAGTCGCAGGGGGTATGAGCAGTTCTTC	CASSRRGYEQFF
NA	NA	TRBV7-6	TRBJ2-5	TGTGCCAGCAGCTTACGCGGACAGCGGTACCAAGAGACCCAGTACTTC	CASSLRGQRYQETQYF
NA	TRBD1	TRBV19	TRBJ1-6	TGTGCCAGTAGTGCGAGGGACAGGCTTTCACCCCTCCACTTT	CASSARDRLSPLHF
NA	NA	TRBV30	TRBJ1-1	TGTGCCTGGAGCTCACAGGTGAACACTGAAGCTTTCTTT	CAWSSQVNTEAFF
NA	NA	TRBV7-2	TRBJ1-6	TGTGCCAGCAGCTTATCGTTAGGGGTACGGTCACCCCTCCACTTT	CASSLSLGVRSPLHF
NA	NA	TRBV29-1	TRBJ1-5	TGCAGCGCTGTTGAACAGGATGATCAGCCCCAGCATTTT	CSAVEQDDQPQHF
few	TRBD1	TRBV10-3	TRBJ2-5	TGTGCCATCAGTGGGGACAGCAAGACCCAGTACTTC	CAISGDSKTQYF
once	NA	TRBV18	TRBJ1-5	TGTGCCAGCTCACCCCCCCCGGGGCAGCCCCAGCATTTT	CASSPPPGQPQHF
NA	TRBD2	TRBV7-8	TRBJ2-1	TGTGCCAGCAGCTTGGGGGAGGGGCGAGACAATGAGCAGTTCTTC	CASSLGEGRDNEQFF
NA	TRBD1	TRBV27	TRBJ1-4	TGTGCCAGCAGCCCACAGGGGGCGAAAGTTAATGAAAAACTGTTTTTT	CASSPQGAKVNEKLFF
NA	NA	TRBV7-9	TRBJ1-1	TGTGCCAGCAGCGGATCAGGGTTCGGGAACACTGAAGCTTTCTTT	CASSGSGFGNTEAFF
NA	TRBD2	TRBV10-3	TRBJ2-1	TGTGCCATCAGTGAGCCAATAAAGCGGGGTCTGGCCAATGAGCAGTTCTTC	CAISEPIKRGLANEQFF
once	TRBD1	TRBV7-9	TRBJ1-5	TGTGCCAGCAGCCGCGACAGGGATCAGCCCCAGCATTTT	CASSRDRDQPQHF
NA	NA	TRBV20-1	TRBJ1-6	TGCAGTGCTAGTCCTCGGGATTCACCCCTCCACTTT	CSASPRDSPLHF
NA	NA	TRBV19	TRBJ1-5	TGTGCCAGTAGTACCGACAGGCCAAATCAGCCCCAGCATTTT	CASSTDRPNQPQHF
NA	TRBD2	TRBV7-6	TRBJ2-1	TGTGCCAGCAGCTTTCCAAGCGGGGGGGCCTACAATGAGCAGTTCTTC	CASSFPSGGAYNEQFF
NA	TRBD2	TRBV10-3	TRBJ2-3	TGTGCCATAACGAGCGGGGGGATCACAGATACGCAGTATTTT	CAITSGGITDTQYF
NA	NA	TRBV28	TRBJ1-1	TGTGCCAGCAGTCCCCTGGGGCGACGCATCACTGAAGCTTTCTTT	CASSPLGRRITEAFF
NA	TRBD1	TRBV30	TRBJ1-2	TGTGCCTGGAGTCAACATACTCCGGGACAGGGACACTACACCTTC	CAWSQHTPGQGHYTF
NA	NA	TRBV19	TRBJ1-2	TGTGCCAGTAGTATAAATACCAGGACAGCCCTCTATGGCTACACCTTC	CASSINTRTALYGYTF
NA	TRBD1	TRBV3-1/TRBV3-2	TRBJ1-2	TGTGCCAGCAGCCCGAGGGCAGGGGGCCCCTATGGCTACACCTTC	CASSPRAGGPYGYTF
few	TRBD2	TRBV30	TRBJ2-3	TGTGCCTGGAGTCGACGGGGGGAAAATACGCAGTATTTT	CAWSRRGENTQYF
few	TRBD2	TRBV5-1	TRBJ2-2	TGCGCCAGCTCCGATCAAGCGGGAAGCACCGGGGAGCTGTTTTTT	CASSDQAGSTGELFF
NA	NA	TRBV5-5	TRBJ1-1	TGTGCCAGCAGCTTGGGTTGGGCGGGCTTGGACACTGAAGCTTTCTTT	CASSLGWAGLDTEAFF
NA	TRBD2	TRBV7-2	TRBJ2-5	TGTGCCAGCAGCTCAAGACTAGCGGGGGAGACCCAGTACTTC	CASSSRLAGETQYF
NA	TRBD2	TRBV5-1	TRBJ2-3	TGCGCCAGCAGCCCGGGACTAGGCCACAATCAAAGGGGTACGCAGTATTTT	CASSPGLGHNQRGTQYF
NA	TRBD2	TRBV9	TRBJ2-4	TGTGCCAGCAGCGTAAGAGCGGGACCAGCCAAAAACATTCAGTACTTC	CASSVRAGPAKNIQYF
once	TRBD1	TRBV27	TRBJ2-4	TGTGCCAGCACCCTAAGATGGACAGGGGGTTTAAACATTCAGTACTTC	CASTLRWTGGLNIQYF
NA	NA	TRBV12-3/TRBV12-4	TRBJ1-2	TGTGCCAGCATTGGCAGGGAAAATGGCTACACCTTC	CASIGRENGYTF
NA	NA	TRBV7-9	TRBJ1-4	TGTGCCAGCAGGGAACAGGGCGAGGCGGAAAAACTGTTTTTT	CASREQGEAEKLFF
NA	NA	TRBV29-1	TRBJ1-5	TGCAGCGTTGTTGAGGGAGGGGGGCGCATCGATCAGCCCCAGCATTTT	CSVVEGGGRIDQPQHF
once	TRBD1	TRBV7-9	TRBJ2-3	TGTGCCAGCAGCCACCCCACAGGGGGCGCAGATATAGATACGCAGTATTTT	CASSHPTGGADIDTQYF